The 25 T cell receptor beta chains reported below all come from one sample, sequenced in a study of radiotherapy plus CTLA-4 blockade in lung cancer. Assay: immunoSEQ multiplex PCR; the TCRdb copy retains only in-frame clones and omits some. The sample comprises over 80,000 clones, 80% to 90% of which are singletons, and roughly 0.84% rests with the top ten. Sample: peripheral blood, taken from a patient treated with radiotherapy plus ipilimumab. Every receptor here comes from a human donor with non-small cell lung cancer who had stable disease on radiotherapy plus ipilimumab.

The chain employs TRBV14 and TRBJ2-7, with 9 bases aligning to TRBD2. J gave up 3 bases and V 4 bases, and 10 bases lay outside the gene matches. Germline assignment: CDR1 SGHDN and CDR2 FVKESK. The CDR3 extends over 16 amino acids. CDR3 nucleotide sequence: TGTGCCAGCAGCCCGATAGCGGGAGCCTTCTTCTACGAGCAGTACTTC. Amino acids: CASSPIAGAFFYEQYF. The entire variable domain, with the rest obtained from reference TRBV14 and TRBJ2-7, is as follows: EAGVTQFPSHSVIEKGQTVTLRCDPISGHDNLYWYRRVMGKEIKFLLHFVKESKQDESGMPNNRFLAERTGGTYSTLKVQPAELEDSGVYFCASSPIAGAFFYEQYFGPGTRLTVT.

The rearrangement links TRBV11-1 to TRBJ1-4; D gene ambiguous. The CDR3 runs 15 residues. The V and J ends lost 5 bases and 0 bases respectively, with 10 bases between them. CDR1 is SGHAT, CDR2 FQDESV, per germline (reference sequence). The CDR3 coding sequence is TGTGCCAGCAGCCTGGAAGGAGCAACTAATGAAAAACTGTTTTTT. The encoded protein is CASSLEGATNEKLFF.

The rearrangement uses TRBV7-3 and TRBJ2-1; 9 bases map to TRBD2. The CDR3 has 16 residues. V lost 5 bases, J lost 8 bases, and 13 bases stayed unmatched. Germline CDR1 SGHTA, CDR2 FQGTGA. CDR3 DNA: TGTGCCAGCAGCCTCTTAGCGGGAGCTCTAAGGGATGAGCAGTTCTTC. Its protein is CASSLLAGALRDEQFF. Supplemented by reference TRBV7-3 and TRBJ2-1, the full variable domain reads GAGVSQTPSNKVTEKGKYVELRCDPISGHTALYWYRQSLGQGPEFLIYFQGTGAADDSGLPNDRFFAVRPEGSVSTLKIQRTERGDSAVYLCASSLLAGALRDEQFFGPGTRLTVL.

The gene calls are TRBV30 and TRBJ1-5, with 8 bases that match TRBD1. V lost 5 bases and J lost 6; bases outside the gene matches: 6. CDR1 GTSNPN and CDR2 SVGIG come from the germline V gene (reference sequence). The CDR3 length is 13 residues. The chain's CDR3 is CAWGRTGSQPQHF. CDR3 in DNA: TGTGCCTGGGGGCGGACAGGGTCTCAGCCCCAGCATTTT.

The chain carries TRBV2 and TRBJ1-6, with D uncertain. The CDR3 is 15 amino acids. V was clipped by 1 base and J by 9 bases, with 13 bases between them. Per the germline V gene, CDR1 is SNHLY and CDR2 is FYNNEI. The CDR3, as DNA: TGTGCCAGCAGTGAAGAGCCTCGTAACGGTTCACCCCTCCACTTT. Protein product: CASSEEPRNGSPLHF.

The rearrangement joins TRBV19 to TRBJ1-2, with 8 bases that match TRBD1. CDR1 is LNHDA and CDR2 is SQIVND in the germline V gene (reference sequence). With 6 bases clipped from V and 8 bases from J, the junction kept 17 bases outside the gene matches. This CDR3 is 16 amino acids long. The CDR3 spells CASRRTGTNPSEGYTF. CDR3 in DNA: TGTGCCAGTAGGCGGACAGGGACTAACCCCAGTGAAGGCTACACCTTC.

This chain joins TRBV19 and TRBJ1-1; D remains ambiguous. This CDR3 is 12 amino acids long. V gave up 6 bases and J gave up 11 bases, with 16 bases separating them. CDR1 LNHDA and CDR2 SQIVND come from the germline V gene (reference sequence). DNA of the CDR3: TGTGCCAGTAGCCCCCAGGTGGGTGCGGCTTTCTTT. Amino acids: CASSPQVGAAFF.

J is TRBJ2-2 and V is TRBV6-5, with TRBD1 as a possible D gene (6 bases). Germline V lookup: CDR1 MNHEY, CDR2 SVGAGI. V was shortened by 5 bases and J by 4 bases, with 14 bases between the two germline ends. This CDR3 has 15 amino acids. The CDR3 DNA is TGTGCCAGCAGTGGACGCAGGGGACGCACCGGGGAGCTGTTTTTT. The encoded protein is CASSGRRGRTGELFF.

The V and J genes are TRBV28 and TRBJ1-6; 7 bases fit TRBD1. The V and J ends lost 8 bases and 0 bases, in that order; junction bases with no gene match: 7. Germline values: CDR1 MDHEN, CDR2 SYDVKM. The CDR3 length is 16 residues. The CDR3 bases are TGTGCCAGCCGTCACAGGGGTCACTCCTATAATTCACCCCTCCACTTT. It yields the protein CASRHRGHSYNSPLHF.

About this clone itself: Other DNA variants within this sample encode the same CDR3. V usage is TRBV5-1 and J usage is TRBJ1-5, with a possible D match to TRBD1 (5 bases). CDR3 length equals 16 residues. With 4 bases removed from V and 1 base from J, the gap between germline ends came to 15 bases. The germline CDR1 and CDR2 sequences are SGHRS and YFSETQ. Written as DNA, the CDR3 is TGCGCCAGCAGCGCGGGACCCGGGGGGAGCAATCAGCCCCAGCATTTT. Translated: CASSAGPGGSNQPQHF.

This clone was found once. The genes are TRBV6-5 and TRBJ2-3, with 9 bases that match TRBD2. The CDR3 loop spans 16 amino acids. Germline-derived CDR1 and CDR2 are MNHEY and SVGAGI. V trimming: 4 bases; J trimming: 10 bases; junction bases outside the gene matches: 15. The CDR3 DNA follows: TGTGCCAGCAGTTTCCTTAGCGGGGGCGAGGCAAGAGCGCAGTATTTT. Translation gives CASSFLSGGEARAQYF.

The chain is built from TRBV7-9 and TRBJ1-4; the D gene is possibly TRBD1 (6 bases). The V end lost 7 bases, the J end lost 7 bases, and 16 bases lay between the germline ends. The V gene's germline CDR1 is SEHNR and CDR2 FQNEAQ (reference sequence). The CDR3 has 14 residues. CDR3 in amino acids: CASNFTQGGEKLFF. Written as DNA, the CDR3 is TGTGCCAGCAACTTTACACAGGGTGGTGAAAAACTGTTTTTT.

The chain employs TRBV30 and TRBJ2-5; D remains unclear. Trimming took off 0 bases at V and 5 bases at J, with 13 bases between the two ends. Germline V lookup: CDR1 GTSNPN, CDR2 SVGIG (reference sequence). CDR3 size: 14 residues. The CDR3 DNA reads TGTGCCTGGAGTGTACTTGGGGTCGGGGAGACCCAGTACTTC. Translating it yields CAWSVLGVGETQYF.

V usage is TRBV2 and J usage is TRBJ2-3; D gene ambiguous. CDR3 length: 16 amino acids. Trimming took off 7 bases at V and 1 base at J, with 18 bases between the two ends. Germline CDR1 and CDR2: SNHLY and FYNNEI. CDR3 coding DNA: TGTGCCAGCATTCGGGCCATCGGCGACGGCACAGATACGCAGTATTTT. Its protein is CASIRAIGDGTDTQYF.

Here the CDR3 reads CASSLAGLAGAAGELFF. CDR3 sequence (DNA): TGTGCCAGCAGCTTAGCGGGACTAGCGGGGGCGGCCGGGGAGCTGTTTTTT. The rearrangement links TRBV7-2 to TRBJ2-2, with 14 bases identical to TRBD2. CDR1 is SGHTA and CDR2 is FQGNSA in the germline V gene. The CDR3 contains 17 residues. V shed 0 bases, J shed 6 bases, and the junction held 3 bases outside the gene matches. The complete variable domain, with remaining parts taken from reference TRBV7-2 and TRBJ2-2, reads GAGVSQSPSNKVTEKGKDVELRCDPISGHTALYWYRQSLGQGLEFLIYFQGNSAPDKSGLPSDRFSAERTGGSVSTLTIQRTQQEDSAVYLCASSLAGLAGAAGELFFGEGSRLTVL.

The chain couples TRBV6-5 to TRBJ2-7, with D perhaps matching TRBD1 (6 bases). Germline assignment: CDR1 MNHEY and CDR2 SVGAGI. The CDR3 has 15 amino acids. V was trimmed by 7 bases and J by 0 bases, leaving 16 bases between them. The CDR3: CASTVQGRNSYEQYF. The CDR3 DNA sequence: TGTGCCAGCACCGTACAGGGTCGGAACTCCTACGAGCAGTACTTC.

The V gene is TRBV2, the J gene TRBJ2-7, with 9 bases lining up with TRBD1. This CDR3 has 14 amino acids. Germline CDR1 SNHLY, CDR2 FYNNEI. The V segment lost 4 bases and the J segment 6 bases; nucleotides outside the gene matches: 7. The CDR3 loop reads CASSVPGQGSEQYF. The CDR3, as DNA: TGTGCCAGCAGTGTCCCGGGACAGGGTTCCGAGCAGTACTTC. The complete variable domain, with remaining parts taken from reference TRBV2 and TRBJ2-7, reads EPEVTQTPSHQVTQMGQEVILRCVPISNHLYFYWYRQILGQKVEFLVSFYNNEISEKSEIFDDQFSVERPDGSNFTLKIRSTKLEDSAMYFCASSVPGQGSEQYFGPGTRLTVT.

CDR3 in DNA: TGTGCCAGCAGCCGACAGGGACGGGAGACCCAGTACTTC. This encodes CASSRQGRETQYF. This chain uses TRBV6-1 with TRBJ2-5, with 7 bases matching TRBD1. Trimming cost V 6 bases and J 5 bases; bases outside gene matches: 6. The CDR3 has 13 residues. The V gene's germline CDR1 is MNHNS and CDR2 SASEGT.

The chain joins TRBV5-1 to TRBJ2-3, with 8 bases matching TRBD2. CDR1 is SGHRS, CDR2 YFSETQ, per germline. V lost 5 bases, J lost 2 bases, and 7 bases stayed unmatched. This CDR3 is built from 15 residues. CDR3 sequence: CASRGIAGTTDTQYF. In nucleotides, the CDR3 is TGCGCCAGCAGAGGGATAGCGGGAACCACAGATACGCAGTATTTT.

V gene TRBV5-1 combines with J gene TRBJ1-1; 10 positions agree with TRBD1. The CDR3 totals 15 residues. Unmatched junction bases numbered 6, after V lost 3 bases and J lost 4 bases. Germline lookup yields CDR1 SGHRS and CDR2 YFSETQ. This CDR3 is CASSSWDRGVTEAFF. CDR3 sequence (DNA): TGCGCCAGCAGCTCCTGGGACAGGGGTGTCACTGAAGCTTTCTTT.

This rearrangement joins TRBV5-1 to TRBJ2-3; D not resolved. V lost 0 bases and J lost 0, with 5 bases in between. The CDR3 sequence is 14 residues long. The germline V gene encodes CDR1 SGHRS and CDR2 YFSETQ. CDR3 protein: CASSLGKSTDTQYF. The CDR3 DNA is TGCGCCAGCAGCTTGGGCAAGAGCACAGATACGCAGTATTTT.

This clone has a single count. The rearrangement uses TRBV28 and TRBJ1-6; D might be TRBD1 (6 bases). Trimming left V 3 bases short and J 9 bases short, with 12 bases between. Germline lookup yields CDR1 MDHEN and CDR2 SYDVKM. The CDR3 runs to 14 residues. The CDR3 region is CASSFRGGGSPLHF. The CDR3 DNA reads as TGTGCCAGCAGTTTTAGAGGGGGAGGTTCACCCCTCCACTTT.

The chain employs TRBV7-2 and TRBJ2-5; no clear D. The germline CDR1 and CDR2 sequences are SGHTA and FQGNSA. The CDR3 has 14 amino acids. V shed 5 bases and J shed 5 bases, with 15 bases lying between them. The CDR3 DNA follows: TGTGCCAGCAGCCCGGCCTTTGTGCGGGAGACCCAGTACTTC. Translation: CASSPAFVRETQYF. Looking up the rest from reference TRBV7-2 and TRBJ2-5 gives the full variable domain: GAGVSQSPSNKVTEKGKDVELRCDPISGHTALYWYRQSLGQGLEFLIYFQGNSAPDKSGLPSDRFSAERTGGSVSTLTIQRTQQEDSAVYLCASSPAFVRETQYFGPGTRLLVL.

The table lists this clone with a few counts. This chain joins TRBV6-6 and TRBJ1-5, with D possibly TRBD1 on 5 matching bases. The CDR3 is made up of 14 amino acids. The V end lost 2 bases, the J end lost 0 bases, and 5 bases lay between the germline ends. Germline V gives CDR1 MNHNY, CDR2 SVGAGI (reference sequence). The CDR3 spells CASSYGASNQPQHF. The CDR3 DNA sequence: TGTGCCAGCAGTTACGGGGCTAGCAATCAGCCCCAGCATTTT.

This sequence joins TRBV11-2 and TRBJ2-7; 8 bases map to TRBD1. The germline V gene has CDR1 SGHAT and CDR2 FQNNGV. The CDR3 covers 18 residues. Trimming took 5 bases from V and 5 from J; bases not matched to a gene: 20. The CDR3 here is CASSPTAFFLDRENEQYF. The CDR3 DNA reads as TGTGCCAGCAGCCCGACAGCTTTTTTTCTGGACAGGGAGAACGAGCAGTACTTC.